The 17 T cell receptor beta chains below all came from one sample that was sequenced in a study of blood T cell repertoires in COVID-19. Only in-frame clones appear in the TCRdb table, and some are missing; sequencing was by immunoSEQ multiplex PCR. The sample lists around 300,000 clones, roughly nine tenths seen once, with roughly 1.9% in the top ten. Sequencing was done on a sample of PBMCs or T cells enriched from blood (not recorded which). The receptors derive from an older woman who had recovered from COVID-19.

CDR3 sequence (DNA): TGTGCCAGCAGTTTATCGGCAGGGTTGCCTGGCTACACCTTC. Its translation: CASSLSAGLPGYTF. The chain carries TRBV28 and TRBJ1-2; TRBD1 is a possible D gene (5 bases). Trimming took off 1 base at V and 7 bases at J, with 13 bases between the two ends. Germline CDR1 MDHEN, CDR2 SYDVKM. The CDR3 spans 14 residues.

This chain joins TRBV6-5 and TRBJ2-1; 11 nucleotides agree with TRBD2. Looked up from germline, CDR1 is MNHEY and CDR2 is SVGAGI. Germline trimming cut 9 bases from V and 4 bases from J; bases unmatched to any gene: 8. CDR3 size: 15 residues. The CDR3 reads CASTSGGPPYNEQFF. CDR3 DNA: TGTGCCAGTACTAGCGGGGGCCCTCCTTACAATGAGCAGTTCTTC.

This clone has just one count. The CDR3 protein is CATPGGERTDTQYF. The CDR3 nucleotides are TGTGCCACCCCTGGCGGGGAGAGAACAGATACGCAGTATTTT. The rearrangement joins TRBV6-4 to TRBJ2-3; D is perhaps TRBD2 (6 bases). The CDR3 covers 14 residues. Germline assignment: CDR1 MRHNA and CDR2 SNTAGT. Trimming left V 10 bases short and J 3 bases short, with 17 bases between.

The V gene is TRBV28, the J gene TRBJ1-6; D remains unclear. CDR1 and CDR2 (germline): MDHEN, SYDVKM. The CDR3 spans 14 residues. With 2 bases removed from V and 3 bases from J, the gap between germline ends came to 5 bases. The DNA of the CDR3 is TGTGCCAGCAGTTTACGCGGCTATAATTCACCCCTCCACTTT. Encoded protein: CASSLRGYNSPLHF.

V gene TRBV7-3 combines with J gene TRBJ1-2; TRBD1 is a possible D gene (6 bases). CDR3 length: 14 residues. Germline CDR1 reads SGHTA; CDR2 reads FQGTGA. V was pared by 1 base and J by 7 bases, with 13 bases between. Here the CDR3 DNA reads TGTGCCAGCAGCTTAAGTCAACAGGGTGGTGGCTACACCTTC. As protein: CASSLSQQGGGYTF.

In regard to this clone: The germline gene is not matched at one end of the junction; a read error may be the cause. The chain couples TRBV7-7 to TRBJ2-5, with TRBD1 matching 12 bases. CDR1 and CDR2 (germline): SSHAT, FNYEAQ (reference sequence). The CDR3 has 15 residues. CDR3 DNA: TGTGCTAGCAGCACCGGGACAGGGGGCAGGGAGACCCAGTACTTC. This gives the protein CASSTGTGGRETQYF.

This chain uses TRBV2 with TRBJ1-1; 10 bases align to TRBD1. Germline loops: CDR1 SNHLY, CDR2 FYNNEI. The ends lost 6 bases at V and 1 base at J; junction bases unmatched: 5. The CDR3 is made up of 15 amino acids. The CDR3 region is CASRTGGVGNTEAFF. The CDR3 coding sequence is TGTGCCAGCAGGACAGGGGGCGTGGGGAACACTGAAGCTTTCTTT.

The gene calls are TRBV12-3 or TRBV12-4 and TRBJ1-5; possibly TRBD1 for D (5 bases). Trimming took off 5 bases at V and 7 bases at J, with 12 bases between the two ends. This CDR3 spans 13 amino acids. CDR3 residues: CASSPLEGQPQHF. Written as DNA, the CDR3 is TGTGCCAGCAGTCCCCTGGAGGGGCAGCCCCAGCATTTT.

The chain couples TRBV5-1 to TRBJ1-3, with TRBD1 matching 8 bases. With 4 bases clipped from V and 3 bases from J, the junction kept 6 bases outside the gene matches. The CDR3 totals 15 residues. CDR1 and CDR2 (germline): SGHRS, YFSETQ. The CDR3 protein is CASSTDRARGNTIYF. The CDR3 nucleotides are TGCGCCAGCAGCACGGACAGGGCCCGTGGAAACACCATATATTTT.

V is TRBV2 and J is TRBJ2-1, with D maybe TRBD1 (5 bases). Trimming shortened V by 1 base and J by 0 bases, and 7 bases separated the two germline ends. The CDR3 totals 15 residues. The germline CDR1 and CDR2 sequences are SNHLY and FYNNEI. CDR3 sequence: CASSEDRSSYNEQFF. CDR3 nucleotide sequence: TGTGCCAGCAGTGAAGACAGGAGCTCCTACAATGAGCAGTTCTTC.

This chain connects TRBV19 to TRBJ2-7; TRBD2 is a possible D gene (6 bases). V was clipped by 5 bases and J by 9 bases, with 17 bases between them. CDR1 is LNHDA and CDR2 is SQIVND in the germline V gene (reference sequence). There are 13 residues in the CDR3. The CDR3 region has the DNA TGTGCCAGTAGTCCGCTTGGCGGGGAGTGGCAGTACTTC. Translation: CASSPLGGEWQYF.

The J gene is TRBJ1-1, the V gene TRBV9; D is perhaps TRBD1 (6 bases). Between the trimmed V and J ends, which lost 4 bases and 4 bases, there was a span of 17 bases. From germline, CDR1 is SGDLS and CDR2 YYNGEE. The CDR3 runs to 15 residues. CDR3 coding DNA: TGTGCCAGCAGCCCTCCGGGACAATGGGGCACTGAAGCTTTCTTT. It codes for CASSPPGQWGTEAFF.

The chain recombines TRBV24-1 with TRBJ1-5, with 10 bases lining up with TRBD1. Germline values: CDR1 KGHDR, CDR2 SFDVKD. V lost 2 bases to trimming and J lost 7 bases; unmatched junction nucleotides: 13. The CDR3 sequence is 18 residues long. The CDR3 loop reads CATSDSGPGQGGVQPQHF. DNA for the CDR3: TGTGCCACCAGTGATTCCGGGCCTGGACAGGGGGGTGTGCAGCCCCAGCATTTT.

J is TRBJ1-5 and V is TRBV5-1, with D possibly TRBD1 on 5 matching bases. CDR1 and CDR2 from the germline V gene are SGHRS and YFSETQ. This CDR3 has 14 amino acids. Trimming stripped 4 bases from V and 6 bases from J, with 14 bases between. CDR3 protein: CASSQVGGVQPQHF. In DNA form, the CDR3 reads TGCGCCAGCAGCCAGGTCGGGGGTGTTCAGCCCCAGCATTTT.

This chain links TRBV4-2 with TRBJ2-7; a weak D match, TRBD1 (5 bases). Germline CDR1 reads LGHNA; CDR2 reads YNFKEQ. V gave up 0 bases and J gave up 2 bases, with 5 bases separating them. CDR3 size: 13 residues. The CDR3 nucleotides read TGTGCCAGCAGCCAAGAGGGGCCCTACGAGCAGTACTTC. Its protein product is CASSQEGPYEQYF.

The chain has TRBV5-4 and TRBJ2-3; possible D gene TRBD1, 6 bases. Trimming pared 3 bases from V and 0 bases from J, leaving 8 bases between. CDR1 and CDR2 (germline): SGHNT, YYREEE (reference sequence). This CDR3 contains 14 residues. DNA of the CDR3: TGTGCCAGCAGCTCAGGACAGAGCACAGATACGCAGTATTTT. Translation: CASSSGQSTDTQYF.

This chain links TRBV5-1 with TRBJ1-4; D is perhaps TRBD1 (5 bases). Trimming took off 3 bases at V and 8 bases at J, with 14 bases between the two ends. Germline CDR1 and CDR2: SGHRS and YFSETQ. This CDR3 is built from 14 residues. DNA for the CDR3: TGCGCCAGCAGCTGGGGATCGACAGAAGAAAAACTGTTTTTT. Amino acids: CASSWGSTEEKLFF.